This T cell receptor beta chain came from a study of response to subunit inactivated influenza vaccine. There are 14 residues in the CDR3. The J segment lost 3 bases and the V segment lost 5 bases, leaving 5 bases of the junction unmatched. Germline CDR1 is MDHEN and CDR2 is SYDVKM. Each CDR3 protein is one row after TCRdb ran MiXCR on the RT-PCR reads. The sample yields about 160,000 distinct CDR3 sequences, approximately 11% seen once. This clonotype came up many times. The chain joins TRBV28 to TRBJ2-7, with 9 bases identical to TRBD1. The TCR comes from a man in his forties or fifties who received an inactivated influenza vaccine. Sequences were derived from non-naive T cells sorted from PBMCs, sampled 45 days after vaccination. The CDR3: CASSGPGQGYEQYF. The CDR3, as DNA: TGTGCCAGCAGTGGTCCGGGACAGGGCTACGAGCAGTACTTC.